The 31 T cell receptor beta chains presented below share a single source sample, sequenced in a study of cytomegalovirus exposure and HLA in healthy donors. 13 Jbeta primers and 60 Vbeta primers were used for the PCR. The method was immunoSEQ multiplex PCR; TCRdb's version includes in-frame clones alone and lacks a portion of them. The sample includes 150,000 to 200,000 clones, approximately 76% of them seen just once. Source material: PBMCs. The origin of the receptors is a man between 60 and 75 years old in good health and CMV-seronegative.

V gene TRBV29-1 combines with J gene TRBJ2-5; D gene uncertain. From germline, CDR1 is SQVTM and CDR2 ANQGSEA. CDR3 size: 12 residues. The germline V and J ends were trimmed by 7 bases and 4 bases, with 13 bases remaining between them. This chain's CDR3 is CSAGQAVETQYF. The CDR3 nucleotides are TGCAGCGCCGGTCAGGCCGTAGAGACCCAGTACTTC.

The V call is TRBV12-2, the J call TRBJ1-3; the D call in the table, TRBD1, was not verified against the DNA. TRBV12-2 is a recognized pseudogene. The CDR3 loop spans 14 amino acids. CDR3 sequence reads: CASRGTGVGNTIYF. The CDR3 coding sequence is TGTGCAAGTCGCGGGACAGGGGTGGGAAACACCATATATTTT.

The chain has TRBV27 and TRBJ2-2, with 9 bases matching TRBD1. Germline V CDR1 and CDR2: MNHEY, SMNVEV (reference sequence). CDR3 length: 15 residues. Trimming took 8 bases from V and 4 from J; bases not matched to a gene: 8. The CDR3 bases are TGTGCCAGCCGAAGGGACAGGGCCGTCACCGGGGAGCTGTTTTTT. Translated, it gives CASRRDRAVTGELFF.

The chain employs TRBV10-3 and TRBJ2-1, with a weak D call TRBD2 (5 bases). V was trimmed by 5 bases and J by 1 base, leaving 9 bases between them. The CDR3 sequence is 14 residues long. The germline CDR1 and CDR2 sequences are ENHRY and SYGVKD. CDR3 in amino acids: CAISPGGSYNEQFF. The CDR3 coding sequence is TGTGCCATCAGTCCCGGAGGTTCCTACAATGAGCAGTTCTTC.

This sequence joins TRBV6-5 and TRBJ2-5, with 13 bases matching TRBD2. Trimming removed 2 bases from V and 3 bases from J; junction bases left unmatched: 3. The CDR3 is 16 amino acids. From germline, CDR1 is MNHEY and CDR2 SVGAGI. The CDR3 here is CASSYGLAGAKETQYF. Here the CDR3 DNA reads TGTGCCAGCAGTTACGGACTAGCGGGAGCCAAAGAGACCCAGTACTTC.

The chain has TRBV7-9 and TRBJ1-5; 7 bases align to TRBD1. Germline assignment: CDR1 SEHNR and CDR2 FQNEAQ (reference sequence). The CDR3 is made up of 14 amino acids. V lost 5 bases and J lost 5; bases outside the gene matches: 6. CDR3 nucleotides: TGTGCCAGCAGCGCCCAGGGGGACCATCAGCCCCAGCATTTT. This sequence encodes CASSAQGDHQPQHF.

This clone was found a few times. This chain links TRBV7-7 with TRBJ2-5; maybe TRBD2 (5 bases). CDR3 length: 14 residues. Germline CDR1 SSHAT, CDR2 FNYEAQ (reference sequence). V was clipped by 2 bases and J by 5 bases, with 12 bases between them. The CDR3 DNA reads TGTGCCAGCAGCTTACAGGCGGGTGGGGAGACCCAGTACTTC. It translates to CASSLQAGGETQYF.

The chain combines TRBV6-6 with TRBJ2-5, with 12 bases matching TRBD2. The better agreement between TRBJ2-7 and the DNA end casts doubt on the J call. The germline V gene encodes CDR1 MNHNY and CDR2 SVGAGI (reference sequence). CDR3 size: 14 residues. The CDR3 DNA follows: TGTGCTGTGAAAACTAGCGGGAGGATGAACGAGCAGTACTTC. Translating gives CAVKTSGRMNEQYF.

The chain links TRBV28 to TRBJ2-7; possibly TRBD1 for D (6 bases). V lost 5 bases and J 3 bases, leaving 17 bases between the germline ends. CDR1 and CDR2 from the germline V gene are MDHEN and SYDVKM. This CDR3 spans 15 amino acids. This chain's CDR3 is CASSRGQLMGYEQYF. In DNA form, the CDR3 reads TGTGCCAGCAGTCGCGGACAGCTTATGGGCTACGAGCAGTACTTC.

The chain employs TRBV5-4 and TRBJ2-7, with D perhaps matching TRBD1 (6 bases). The CDR3 has 14 residues. Germline V gene lookup returns CDR1 SGHNT and CDR2 YYREEE (reference sequence). Trimming took 4 bases from V and 2 from J, leaving 13 bases between them. The CDR3 DNA follows: TGTGCCAGCAGCCCCGGACAGAGCCCCTACGAGCAGTACTTC. Its protein is CASSPGQSPYEQYF.

The chain is built from TRBV11-2 and TRBJ2-1; no definite D call. The V end lost 1 base, the J end lost 8 bases, and 6 bases lay between the germline ends. Germline V gene sequence: CDR1 SGHAT, CDR2 FQNNGV. The CDR3 is made up of 12 amino acids. This chain's CDR3 is CASSLAGYEQFF. CDR3 nucleotide sequence: TGTGCCAGCAGCTTAGCAGGATATGAGCAGTTCTTC.

The V gene is TRBV2, the J gene TRBJ1-4, with D maybe TRBD1 (6 bases). The V gene's germline CDR1 is SNHLY and CDR2 FYNNEI. This CDR3 is 14 amino acids long. Trimming took 4 bases from V and 8 from J, leaving 14 bases between them. The CDR3 sequence is CASSVDSSKEKLFF. The CDR3 nucleotides are TGTGCCAGCAGTGTGGACAGTAGTAAAGAAAAACTGTTTTTT.

Only one count was recorded for this clone. The V gene is TRBV7-3, the J gene TRBJ2-1; 8 bases line up with TRBD2. The CDR3 length is 15 residues. Germline V CDR1 and CDR2: SGHTA, FQGTGA. Trimming cost V 2 bases and J 4 bases; bases outside gene matches: 4. This chain's CDR3 is CASSLSGGEYNEQFF. The CDR3 nucleotides are TGTGCCAGCAGCTTATCGGGGGGGGAGTACAATGAGCAGTTCTTC. The variable domain in full, completed from reference TRBV7-3 and TRBJ2-1, reads GAGVSQTPSNKVTEKGKYVELRCDPISGHTALYWYRQSLGQGPEFLIYFQGTGAADDSGLPNDRFFAVRPEGSVSTLKIQRTERGDSAVYLCASSLSGGEYNEQFFGPGTRLTVL.

This chain joins TRBV10-1 and TRBJ2-1, with 9 positions matching TRBD2. J lost 4 bases, V lost 2 bases, and 6 bases had no gene match. CDR1 and CDR2 from the germline V gene are WNHNN and SYGVQD (reference sequence). The CDR3 runs 16 residues. CDR3 nucleotides: TGCGCCAGCAGTGAGGATAGCGGGGGCCAATACAATGAGCAGTTCTTC. This translates into CASSEDSGGQYNEQFF.

V is TRBV28 and J is TRBJ2-7, with D possibly being TRBD2 (6 bases). This CDR3 contains 11 residues. Germline CDR1 MDHEN, CDR2 SYDVKM. V lost 5 bases to trimming and J lost 7 bases, with 9 bases between them. In DNA form, the CDR3 reads TGTGCCAGCAGTCACGCGGGAGAGCAGTACTTC. Amino acid sequence: CASSHAGEQYF.

The genes are TRBV6-6 and TRBJ1-5, with 8 bases matching TRBD1. The trim removed 6 bases at V and 7 bases at J, leaving 8 bases unmatched. Germline lookup yields CDR1 MNHNY and CDR2 SVGAGI (reference sequence). This CDR3 contains 14 residues. The CDR3 spells CASSPQGADQPQHF. CDR3 DNA: TGTGCCAGCAGCCCTCAGGGGGCTGACCAGCCCCAGCATTTT.

The J gene is TRBJ2-1, the V gene TRBV7-6, with TRBD1 as a possible D gene (5 bases). The V gene's germline CDR1 is SGHVS and CDR2 FNYEAQ. V lost 1 base to trimming and J lost 4 bases, with 5 bases between them. This CDR3 comprises 13 residues. The CDR3 here is CASSLGQYNEQFF. The CDR3 DNA reads TGTGCCAGCAGCTTAGGACAGTACAATGAGCAGTTCTTC.

The genes are TRBV11-2 and TRBJ2-1, with a tentative D call TRBD2 (6 bases). Trimming shortened V by 5 bases and J by 1 base, and 9 bases separated the two germline ends. Germline assignment: CDR1 SGHAT and CDR2 FQNNGV. The CDR3 covers 14 residues. The CDR3 DNA is TGTGCCAGCAGCGTTAGCGGATCCTACAATGAGCAGTTCTTC. It codes for CASSVSGSYNEQFF.

This sequence joins TRBV27 and TRBJ2-7; 9 bases match TRBD2. Germline trimming cut 3 bases from V and 7 bases from J; bases unmatched to any gene: 7. Germline-derived CDR1 and CDR2 are MNHEY and SMNVEV (reference sequence). The CDR3 contains 14 residues. The chain's CDR3 is CASSLTSGTVEQYF. The CDR3 DNA reads as TGTGCCAGCAGTTTGACTAGCGGTACCGTGGAGCAGTACTTC.

This clone was seen a handful of times. The chain is built from TRBV30 and TRBJ1-4; D is perhaps TRBD1 (6 bases). The CDR3 is 15 residues long. CDR1 and CDR2 from the germline V gene are GTSNPN and SVGIG (reference sequence). Trimming removed 2 bases at V and 7 bases at J, with 17 bases between. The CDR3 coding sequence is TGTGCCTGGAGTCTGTGGAGGGGAGGGGGTGAAAAACTGTTTTTT. It specifies CAWSLWRGGGEKLFF.

J is TRBJ2-6 and V is TRBV30; D is ambiguous. Germline V gene sequence: CDR1 GTSNPN, CDR2 SVGIG (reference sequence). V gave up 1 base and J gave up 0 bases, with 7 bases separating them. There are 15 residues in the CDR3. This CDR3 reads CAWSAHTSGANVLTF. The CDR3 DNA is TGTGCCTGGAGTGCTCACACCTCTGGGGCCAACGTCCTGACTTTC. The full variable domain, with the rest looked up from reference TRBV30 and TRBJ2-6, is SQTIHQWPATLVQPVGSPLSLECTVEGTSNPNLYWYRQAAGRGLQLLFYSVGIGQISSEVPQNLSASRPQDRQFILSSKKLLLSDSGFYLCAWSAHTSGANVLTFGAGSRLTVL.

As regards this clone: One end of the junction varies from germline; a read error may be responsible. The chain couples TRBV27 to TRBJ2-3; tentatively, D is TRBD1 (5 bases). The CDR3 covers 18 residues. Germline CDR1 is MNHEY and CDR2 is SMNVEV (reference sequence). The CDR3 sequence is CASSLSHPRYKATGTQYF. DNA for the CDR3: TGTGCCAGCAGTTTATCACACCCGAGGTACAAGGCAACAGGTACGCAGTATTTT.

The chain has TRBV5-4 and TRBJ2-1, with 11 bases lining up with TRBD2. CDR1 SGHNT and CDR2 YYREEE come from the germline V gene (reference sequence). The CDR3 is made up of 14 amino acids. With V trimmed by 6 bases and J by 6 bases, 5 bases remained unmatched. The CDR3 spells CASNLAGGGNEQFF. As DNA, the CDR3 is TGTGCCAGCAACCTAGCGGGAGGAGGCAATGAGCAGTTCTTC.

CDR3 coding DNA: TGTGCCAGCAGCTTCCTTCCGGGCGGGGGGTCCGAGCAGTACTTC. Residues: CASSFLPGGGSEQYF. The V call is TRBV7-3, the J call TRBJ2-7, with 8 positions matching TRBD2. The CDR3 loop spans 15 amino acids. Germline V gene lookup returns CDR1 SGHTA and CDR2 FQGTGA. V lost 3 bases to trimming and J lost 6 bases; unmatched junction nucleotides: 10.

The CDR3 protein is CASSFSGSPTDTQYF. The DNA for the CDR3 is TGTGCCAGCAGCTTTAGCGGAAGCCCCACAGATACGCAGTATTTT. This chain uses TRBV5-4 with TRBJ2-3; D is perhaps TRBD2 (6 bases). The CDR3 runs 15 residues. Per germline, CDR1 SGHNT and CDR2 YYREEE (reference sequence). V gave up 2 bases and J gave up 2 bases, with 12 bases separating them.

The chain employs TRBV7-2 and TRBJ2-1; the match to TRBD2 covers 9 bases. The trim removed 5 bases at V and 5 bases at J, leaving 10 bases unmatched. From germline, CDR1 is SGHTA and CDR2 FQGNSA. The CDR3 totals 16 residues. CDR3 DNA sequence: TGTGCCAGCAGCCCCAATAGCGGGGGTACAGACAATGAGCAGTTCTTC. It specifies CASSPNSGGTDNEQFF.

The J gene is TRBJ2-1, the V gene TRBV5-1, with 9 bases fitting TRBD1. V gave up 10 bases and J gave up 6 bases; unmatched junction bases: 11. The CDR3 runs 14 residues. CDR1 and CDR2 (germline): SGHRS, YFSETQ. The CDR3 nucleotides read TGCGCCTCCCTCCCGGGACAGGGTACCAATGAGCAGTTCTTC. Protein sequence: CASLPGQGTNEQFF.

The chain recombines TRBV11-2 with TRBJ2-3, with TRBD2 matching over 15 bases. CDR3 size: 16 residues. V was clipped by 4 bases and J by 4 bases; unmatched bases: 3. The germline gives CDR1 SGHAT, CDR2 FQNNGV. The CDR3 is CASSSRTSGGADTQYF. The CDR3 nucleotides are TGTGCCAGCAGCTCACGGACTAGCGGGGGGGCAGATACGCAGTATTTT.

V and J are TRBV30 and TRBJ2-7, with 10 bases aligning to TRBD1. Germline assignment: CDR1 GTSNPN and CDR2 SVGIG (reference sequence). This CDR3 spans 16 amino acids. J lost 3 bases, V lost 7 bases, and 15 bases had no gene match. CDR3 DNA: TGTGCCTATTACCGGGACAGGGGATGGGGGGACTACGAGCAGTACTTC. Its protein is CAYYRDRGWGDYEQYF.

V is TRBV30 and J is TRBJ2-2; perhaps TRBD2 as D (7 bases). The CDR3 length is 14 residues. In germline, CDR1 is GTSNPN, CDR2 SVGIG (reference sequence). Trimming cost V 8 bases and J 0 bases, with 13 bases left between them. CDR3 coding DNA: TGTGCCGGTCGGGGGGCTTCGAACACCGGGGAGCTGTTTTTT. Translated: CAGRGASNTGELFF. Together with reference TRBV30 and TRBJ2-2, the CDR3 gives the full variable domain: SQTIHQWPATLVQPVGSPLSLECTVEGTSNPNLYWYRQAAGRGLQLLFYSVGIGQISSEVPQNLSASRPQDRQFILSSKKLLLSDSGFYLCAGRGASNTGELFFGEGSRLTVL.

V gene TRBV27 combines with J gene TRBJ1-2, with a possible D match to TRBD1 (6 bases). The CDR3 extends over 15 amino acids. Trimming cost V 5 bases and J 3 bases, with 16 bases left between them. Looked up from germline, CDR1 is MNHEY and CDR2 is SMNVEV (reference sequence). CDR3 sequence (DNA): TGTGCCAGCAGTCCTCCGGGAGGGGGGGACTATGGCTACACCTTC. Translation gives CASSPPGGGDYGYTF.